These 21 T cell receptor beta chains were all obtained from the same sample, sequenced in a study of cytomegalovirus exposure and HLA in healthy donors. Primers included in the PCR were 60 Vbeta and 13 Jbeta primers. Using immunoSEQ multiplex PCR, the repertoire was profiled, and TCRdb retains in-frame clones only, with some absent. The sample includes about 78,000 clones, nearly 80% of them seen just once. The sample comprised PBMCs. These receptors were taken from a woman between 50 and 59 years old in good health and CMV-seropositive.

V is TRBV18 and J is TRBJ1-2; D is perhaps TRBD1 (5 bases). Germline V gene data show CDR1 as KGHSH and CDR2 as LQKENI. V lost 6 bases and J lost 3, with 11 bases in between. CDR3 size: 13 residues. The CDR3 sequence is CASSQGHDYGYTF. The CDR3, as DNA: TGTGCCAGCTCGCAAGGACACGACTATGGCTACACCTTC.

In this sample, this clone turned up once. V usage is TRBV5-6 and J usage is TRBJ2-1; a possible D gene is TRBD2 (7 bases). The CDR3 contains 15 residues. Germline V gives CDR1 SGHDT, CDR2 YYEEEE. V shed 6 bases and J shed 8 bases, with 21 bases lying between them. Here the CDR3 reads CASKKVGGPKHEQFF. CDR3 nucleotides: TGTGCCAGCAAGAAAGTGGGGGGGCCGAAGCATGAGCAGTTCTTC. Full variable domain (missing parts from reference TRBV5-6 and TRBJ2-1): DAGVTQSPTHLIKTRGQQVTLRCSPKSGHDTVSWYQQALGQGPQFIFQYYEEEERQRGNFPDRFSGHQFPNYSSELNVNALLLGDSALYLCASKKVGGPKHEQFFGPGTRLTVL.

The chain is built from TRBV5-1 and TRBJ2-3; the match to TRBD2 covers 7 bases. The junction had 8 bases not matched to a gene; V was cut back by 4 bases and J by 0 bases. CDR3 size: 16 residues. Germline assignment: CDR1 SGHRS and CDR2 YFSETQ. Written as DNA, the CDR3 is TGCGCCAGCAGCCAAGCGGGAACTGCTAGCACAGATACGCAGTATTTT. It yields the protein CASSQAGTASTDTQYF.

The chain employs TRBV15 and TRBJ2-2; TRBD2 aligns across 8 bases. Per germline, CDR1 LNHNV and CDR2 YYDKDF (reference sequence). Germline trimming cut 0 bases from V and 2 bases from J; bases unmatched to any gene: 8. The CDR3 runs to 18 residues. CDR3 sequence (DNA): TGTGCCACCAGCAGAGATGGGCCGGGACTAGGAAACACCGGGGAGCTGTTTTTT. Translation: CATSRDGPGLGNTGELFF.

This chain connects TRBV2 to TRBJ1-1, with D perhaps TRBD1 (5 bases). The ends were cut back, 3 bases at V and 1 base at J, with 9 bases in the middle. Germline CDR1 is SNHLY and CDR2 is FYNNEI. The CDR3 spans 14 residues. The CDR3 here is CASSEIGGNTEAFF. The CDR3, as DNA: TGTGCCAGCAGTGAGATCGGGGGGAACACTGAAGCTTTCTTT.

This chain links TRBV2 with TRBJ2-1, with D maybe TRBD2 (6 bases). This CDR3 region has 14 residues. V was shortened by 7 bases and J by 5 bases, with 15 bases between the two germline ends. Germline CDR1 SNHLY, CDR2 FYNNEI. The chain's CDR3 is CASNELASNNEQFF. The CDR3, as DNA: TGTGCCAGCAATGAGCTAGCGAGTAACAATGAGCAGTTCTTC.

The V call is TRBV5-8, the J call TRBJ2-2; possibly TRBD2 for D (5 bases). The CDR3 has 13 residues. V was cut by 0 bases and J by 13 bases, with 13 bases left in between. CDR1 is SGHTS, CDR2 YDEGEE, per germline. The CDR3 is CASSLAKSGRLFF. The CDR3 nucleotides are TGTGCCAGCAGCTTGGCCAAGAGTGGGAGGCTGTTTTTT.

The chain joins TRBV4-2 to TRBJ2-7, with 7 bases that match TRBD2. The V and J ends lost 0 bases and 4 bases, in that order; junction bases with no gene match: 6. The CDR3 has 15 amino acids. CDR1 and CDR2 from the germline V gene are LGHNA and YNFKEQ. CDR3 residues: CASSQDHSGDYEQYF. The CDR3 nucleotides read TGTGCCAGCAGCCAAGATCACAGCGGGGATTACGAGCAGTACTTC.

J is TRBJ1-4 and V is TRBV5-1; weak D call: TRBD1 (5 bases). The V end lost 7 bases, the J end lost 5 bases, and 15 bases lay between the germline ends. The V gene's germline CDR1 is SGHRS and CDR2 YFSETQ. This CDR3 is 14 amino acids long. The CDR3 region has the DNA TGCGCCAGCCGGGGGGATATTGGGAATGAAAAACTGTTTTTT. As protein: CASRGDIGNEKLFF.

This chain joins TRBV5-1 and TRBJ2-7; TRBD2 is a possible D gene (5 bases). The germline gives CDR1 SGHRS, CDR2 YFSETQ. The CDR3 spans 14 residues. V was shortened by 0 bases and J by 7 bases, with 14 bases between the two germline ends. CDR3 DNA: TGCGCCAGCAGCTTGGTTGGGAGATCGGATGAGCAGTACGTC. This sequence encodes CASSLVGRSDEQYV.

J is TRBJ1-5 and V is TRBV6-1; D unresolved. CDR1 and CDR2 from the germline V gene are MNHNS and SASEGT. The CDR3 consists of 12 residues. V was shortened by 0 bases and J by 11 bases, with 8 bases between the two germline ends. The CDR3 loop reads CASSEAAQAQHF. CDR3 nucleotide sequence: TGTGCCAGCAGTGAAGCAGCCCAGGCCCAGCATTTT.

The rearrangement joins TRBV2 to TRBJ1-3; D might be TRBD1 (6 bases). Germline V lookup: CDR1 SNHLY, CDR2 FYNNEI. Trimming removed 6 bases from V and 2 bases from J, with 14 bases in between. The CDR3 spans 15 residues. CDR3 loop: CASRGGRGTGNTIYF. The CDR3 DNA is TGTGCCAGCAGAGGTGGCAGGGGTACTGGAAACACCATATATTTT. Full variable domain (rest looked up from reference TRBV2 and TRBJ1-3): EPEVTQTPSHQVTQMGQEVILRCVPISNHLYFYWYRQILGQKVEFLVSFYNNEISEKSEIFDDQFSVERPDGSNFTLKIRSTKLEDSAMYFCASRGGRGTGNTIYFGEGSWLTVV.

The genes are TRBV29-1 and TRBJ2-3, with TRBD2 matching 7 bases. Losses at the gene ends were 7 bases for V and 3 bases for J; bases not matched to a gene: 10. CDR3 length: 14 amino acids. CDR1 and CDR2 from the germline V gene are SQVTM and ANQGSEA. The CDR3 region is CSASAGEVTDTQYF. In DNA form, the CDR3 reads TGCAGCGCCTCTGCGGGAGAGGTGACAGATACGCAGTATTTT.

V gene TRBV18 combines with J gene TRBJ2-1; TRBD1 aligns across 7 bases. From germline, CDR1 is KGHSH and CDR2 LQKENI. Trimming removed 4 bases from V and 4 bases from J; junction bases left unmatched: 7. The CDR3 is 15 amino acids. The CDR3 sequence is CASSRGTEAYNEQFF. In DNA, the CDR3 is TGTGCCAGCTCACGGGGGACAGAAGCTTACAATGAGCAGTTCTTC.

CDR3 sequence reads: CASSLPGLYNEQFF. The CDR3 DNA sequence: TGTGCCAGCAGCTTACCAGGGCTCTACAATGAGCAGTTCTTC. This chain links TRBV7-9 with TRBJ2-1; maybe TRBD1 (5 bases). Trimming shortened V by 2 bases and J by 3 bases, and 8 bases separated the two germline ends. The CDR3 covers 14 residues. The germline CDR1 and CDR2 sequences are SEHNR and FQNEAQ (reference sequence). Together with reference TRBV7-9 and TRBJ2-1, the CDR3 gives the full variable domain: DTGVSQNPRHKITKRGQNVTFRCDPISEHNRLYWYRQTLGQGPEFLTYFQNEAQLEKSRLLSDRFSAERPKGSFSTLEIQRTEQGDSAMYLCASSLPGLYNEQFFGPGTRLTVL.

CDR3 amino acids: CASTLQGVDTEAFF. The CDR3 DNA sequence: TGTGCCAGTACCCTACAGGGAGTTGACACTGAAGCTTTCTTT. The rearrangement links TRBV19 to TRBJ1-1, with D perhaps TRBD1 (6 bases). Germline V gene sequence: CDR1 LNHDA, CDR2 SQIVND (reference sequence). This CDR3 is 14 amino acids long. V shed 7 bases and J shed 3 bases, with 15 bases lying between them.

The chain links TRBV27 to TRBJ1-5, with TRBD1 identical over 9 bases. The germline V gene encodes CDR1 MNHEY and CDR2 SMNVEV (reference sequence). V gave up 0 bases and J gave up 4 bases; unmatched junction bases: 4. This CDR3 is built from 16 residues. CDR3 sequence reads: CASSLSGTGWNQPQHF. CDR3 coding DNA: TGTGCCAGCAGTTTATCCGGGACAGGGTGGAATCAGCCCCAGCATTTT.

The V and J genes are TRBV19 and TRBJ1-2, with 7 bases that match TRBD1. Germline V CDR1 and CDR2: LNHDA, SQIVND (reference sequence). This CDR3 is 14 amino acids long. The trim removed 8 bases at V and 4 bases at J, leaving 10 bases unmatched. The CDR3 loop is CASHRGTSGYGYTF. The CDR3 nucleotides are TGTGCCAGTCACAGGGGCACCTCGGGCTATGGCTACACCTTC.

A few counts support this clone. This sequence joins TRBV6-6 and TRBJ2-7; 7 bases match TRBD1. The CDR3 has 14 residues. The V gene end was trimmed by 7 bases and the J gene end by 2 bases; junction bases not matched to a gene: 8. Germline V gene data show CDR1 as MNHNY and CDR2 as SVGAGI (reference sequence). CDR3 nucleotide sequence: TGTGCCAGCACCCTAGGACAGGAGCCCTACGAGCAGTACTTC. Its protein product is CASTLGQEPYEQYF.

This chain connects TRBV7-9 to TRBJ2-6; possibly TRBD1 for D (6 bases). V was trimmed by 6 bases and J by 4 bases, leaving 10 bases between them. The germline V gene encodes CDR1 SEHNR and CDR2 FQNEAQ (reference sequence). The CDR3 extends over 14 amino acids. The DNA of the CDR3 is TGTGCCAGCAGAACAGGGTCCGGGGCCAACGTCCTGACTTTC. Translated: CASRTGSGANVLTF.

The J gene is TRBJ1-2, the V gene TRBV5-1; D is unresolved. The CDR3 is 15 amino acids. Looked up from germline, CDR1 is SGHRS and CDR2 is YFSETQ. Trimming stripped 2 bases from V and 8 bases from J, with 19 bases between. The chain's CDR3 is CASSFEASQARGYTF. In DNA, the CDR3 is TGCGCCAGCAGCTTCGAAGCTTCCCAGGCGCGCGGCTACACCTTC.